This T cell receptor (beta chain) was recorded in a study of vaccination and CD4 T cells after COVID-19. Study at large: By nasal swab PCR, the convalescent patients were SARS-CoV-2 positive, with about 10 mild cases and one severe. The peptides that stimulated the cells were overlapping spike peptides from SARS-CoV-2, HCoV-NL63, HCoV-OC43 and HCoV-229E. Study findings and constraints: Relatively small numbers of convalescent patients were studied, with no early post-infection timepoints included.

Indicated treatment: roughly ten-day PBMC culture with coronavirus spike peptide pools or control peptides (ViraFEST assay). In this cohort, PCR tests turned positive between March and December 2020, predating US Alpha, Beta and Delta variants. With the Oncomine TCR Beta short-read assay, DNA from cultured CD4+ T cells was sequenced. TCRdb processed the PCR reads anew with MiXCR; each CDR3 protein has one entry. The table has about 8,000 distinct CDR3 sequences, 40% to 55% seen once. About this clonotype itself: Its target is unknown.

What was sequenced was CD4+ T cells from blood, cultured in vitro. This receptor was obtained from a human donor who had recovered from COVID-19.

The CDR3 loop reads CASSLAPQGARNEQFF. The CDR3 bases are TGTGCCAGCAGCTTAGCGCCCCAGGGGGCCCGCAATGAGCAGTTCTTC. The rearrangement uses TRBV7-2 and TRBJ2-1, with 8 positions matching TRBD1. J lost 6 bases, V lost 0 bases, and 7 bases had no gene match. The CDR3 length is 16 residues. The germline gives CDR1 SGHTA, CDR2 FQGNSA.